Only one count was recorded for the clone carrying this T cell receptor (beta chain). In the original analysis: The assay estimated nucleated cells by amplifying reference gene primers. Some clones are missing from TCRdb's copy, which holds only in-frame ones; the method was immunoSEQ multiplex PCR. V, J and clone size are those of that table, while D and trimming were read from the DNA. The profile shows around 31,000 clones, around 89% of them singletons. This entry comes from a study of blood T cell repertoires in COVID-19. The origin of this receptor is a man in his 60s with acute or convalescent COVID-19. Sample: peripheral blood.

The CDR3: CASRWDRGTEAFF. Written as DNA, the CDR3 is TGTGCCAGCAGATGGGACAGGGGGACTGAAGCTTTCTTT. This chain connects TRBV6-5 to TRBJ1-1; 11 nucleotides align to TRBD1. CDR1 is MNHEY, CDR2 SVGAGI, per germline. V gave up 6 bases and J gave up 5 bases; unmatched junction bases: 2. The CDR3 totals 13 residues.